This entry lists 20 T cell receptor beta chains sequenced from one sample in a study of blood T cell repertoires in COVID-19. Repertoires were generated with immunoSEQ multiplex PCR, while TCRdb's copy carries only in-frame clones and drops some. The sample contains 310,000 or so clones, roughly 85% of which appear only once. Specimen: PBMCs or T cells enriched from blood (not recorded which). The receptors here all came from a woman aged 40 to 50 who had recovered from COVID-19.

The rearrangement joins TRBV28 to TRBJ2-5; 8 bases align to TRBD1. Germline V gene lookup returns CDR1 MDHEN and CDR2 SYDVKM. V shed 7 bases, J shed 3 bases, and the junction held 7 bases outside the gene matches. The CDR3 totals 14 residues. CDR3 sequence: CASNVQGVKETQYF. For the CDR3, the DNA is TGTGCCAGCAACGTACAGGGGGTTAAAGAGACCCAGTACTTC.

The chain carries TRBV5-1 and TRBJ1-5, with D unresolved. Per the germline V gene, CDR1 is SGHRS and CDR2 is YFSETQ. Trimming left V 0 bases short and J 7 bases short, with 8 bases between. This CDR3 comprises 13 residues. For the CDR3, the DNA is TGCGCCAGCAGCTTGGGCGGTATCCAGCCCCAGCATTTT. This gives the protein CASSLGGIQPQHF.

The chain couples TRBV7-2 to TRBJ2-2; 7 bases align to TRBD2. The CDR3 is 16 residues long. Trimming removed 5 bases from V and 4 bases from J; junction bases left unmatched: 10. Germline loops: CDR1 SGHTA, CDR2 FQGNSA. CDR3 region: CASSPRPSGATGELFF. CDR3 nucleotide sequence: TGTGCCAGCAGCCCACGCCCCAGCGGGGCCACCGGGGAGCTGTTTTTT. The whole variable domain, filled in from reference TRBV7-2 and TRBJ2-2, reads GAGVSQSPSNKVTEKGKDVELRCDPISGHTALYWYRQSLGQGLEFLIYFQGNSAPDKSGLPSDRFSAERTGGSVSTLTIQRTQQEDSAVYLCASSPRPSGATGELFFGEGSRLTVL.

The chain joins TRBV6-5 to TRBJ2-7; 9 positions agree with TRBD2. Germline CDR1 is MNHEY and CDR2 is SVGAGI. The V segment lost 8 bases and the J segment 3 bases; nucleotides outside the gene matches: 8. The CDR3 sequence is 14 residues long. Here the CDR3 DNA reads TGTGCCAGCCGAAGTAGCGGGAGAGACTACGAGCAGTACTTC. This gives the protein CASRSSGRDYEQYF.

This chain joins TRBV5-1 and TRBJ2-3; the D gene is possibly TRBD1 (6 bases). V shed 0 bases and J shed 6 bases, with 11 bases lying between them. Germline CDR1 reads SGHRS; CDR2 reads YFSETQ. The CDR3 runs to 14 residues. The CDR3 DNA reads as TGCGCCAGCAGCTTGGTTGAGCAGGGGGATACGCAGTATTTT. As protein: CASSLVEQGDTQYF.

This clone has a handful of counts. The gene calls are TRBV7-8 and TRBJ2-2, with D possibly TRBD2 on 6 matching bases. CDR1 SGHVS and CDR2 FQNEAQ come from the germline V gene. With 7 bases removed from V and 4 bases from J, the gap between germline ends came to 16 bases. The CDR3 covers 15 residues. The CDR3 DNA reads as TGTGCCAGCACTGACGCCGGGAGTGGCACCGGGGAGCTGTTTTTT. Translation gives CASTDAGSGTGELFF.

This sequence joins TRBV7-9 and TRBJ1-6; D gene uncertain. The CDR3 is 16 amino acids. The V end was cut by 3 bases, the J end by 10 bases, with 19 bases between. CDR1 is SEHNR, CDR2 FQNEAQ, per germline (reference sequence). The CDR3 is CASSFWFGEGGSPLHF. The CDR3 nucleotides read TGTGCCAGCAGCTTCTGGTTTGGAGAGGGCGGGTCACCCCTCCACTTT.

The rearrangement uses TRBV9 and TRBJ1-2; unclear D gene. Trimming shortened V by 1 base and J by 2 bases, and 6 bases separated the two germline ends. The CDR3 has 13 residues. Germline loops: CDR1 SGDLS, CDR2 YYNGEE. Here the CDR3 reads CASSVNGNYGYTF. The CDR3 region has the DNA TGTGCCAGCAGCGTAAACGGGAACTATGGCTACACCTTC.

V usage is TRBV5-4 and J usage is TRBJ2-1; 16 positions agree with TRBD2. Germline V gene sequence: CDR1 SGHNT, CDR2 YYREEE (reference sequence). V was clipped by 7 bases and J by 9 bases; unmatched bases: 4. The CDR3 totals 14 residues. The CDR3 here is CASRGTSGRGEQFF. The CDR3 region has the DNA TGTGCCAGCCGAGGGACTAGCGGGAGGGGTGAGCAGTTCTTC.

V is TRBV6-5 and J is TRBJ1-5, with TRBD1 as a possible D gene (6 bases). V was trimmed by 4 bases and J by 3 bases, leaving 13 bases between them. Germline CDR1 and CDR2: MNHEY and SVGAGI. The CDR3 runs 15 residues. Written as DNA, the CDR3 is TGTGCCAGCAGTTCCCGAACAGGGATCAATCAGCCCCAGCATTTT. It is translated as CASSSRTGINQPQHF.

This clone was seen a few times. This chain connects TRBV7-2 to TRBJ2-3; 14 nucleotides match TRBD2. The CDR3 is made up of 16 amino acids. The germline V gene encodes CDR1 SGHTA and CDR2 FQGNSA. After removal of 5 bases from V and 5 bases from J, the junction contained 6 bases not matched to a gene. The CDR3 reads CASSPPGLAGGDTQYF. The CDR3 nucleotides are TGTGCCAGCAGCCCACCCGGACTAGCGGGAGGAGATACGCAGTATTTT.

The genes are TRBV7-2 and TRBJ1-1, with 7 bases lining up with TRBD1. This CDR3 is 14 amino acids long. The germline V gene has CDR1 SGHTA and CDR2 FQGNSA. Trimming took 5 bases from V and 5 from J; bases not matched to a gene: 8. CDR3 sequence: CASSASGGWTEAFF. CDR3 bases: TGTGCCAGCAGCGCATCAGGGGGTTGGACTGAAGCTTTCTTT.

The V call is TRBV4-3, the J call TRBJ1-4; TRBD1 matches 8 bases. Germline CDR1 is LGHNA and CDR2 is YSLEER. This CDR3 has 16 amino acids. Losses at the gene ends were 4 bases for V and 14 bases for J; bases not matched to a gene: 18. CDR3 coding DNA: TGCGCCAGCAGCCCAGGGTCCGGACAGGGAATGAACCTCCTGTTTTTT. Amino acids: CASSPGSGQGMNLLFF.

The genes are TRBV7-8 and TRBJ2-3; TRBD2 agrees at 7 bases. The CDR3 loop spans 17 amino acids. V lost 5 bases and J lost 5; bases outside the gene matches: 16. The germline V gene encodes CDR1 SGHVS and CDR2 FQNEAQ. The CDR3 reads CASSEARSGKVKDTQYF. CDR3 nucleotides: TGTGCCAGCAGCGAGGCCAGGAGCGGGAAGGTGAAAGATACGCAGTATTTT.

Here the CDR3 DNA reads TGTGCCAGTAGTATACAGGGCTACGAGCAGTACTTC. It encodes CASSIQGYEQYF. The chain combines TRBV19 with TRBJ2-7; a weak D match, TRBD1 (5 bases). Germline-derived CDR1 and CDR2 are LNHDA and SQIVND (reference sequence). The CDR3 contains 12 residues. The V end was cut by 2 bases, the J end by 3 bases, with 5 bases between.

J is TRBJ1-2 and V is TRBV6-1; D unclear. The CDR3 runs to 13 residues. The germline V and J ends were trimmed by 2 bases and 1 base, with 5 bases remaining between them. The germline V gene encodes CDR1 MNHNS and CDR2 SASEGT. The CDR3 DNA reads as TGTGCCAGCAGTGAACACAGTAACTATGGCTACACCTTC. Its translation is CASSEHSNYGYTF.

This clone appeared once. The chain employs TRBV24-1 and TRBJ2-7; maybe TRBD1 (5 bases). CDR1 and CDR2 (germline): KGHDR, SFDVKD. The CDR3 runs 12 residues. V dropped 3 bases and J dropped 3 bases, with 5 bases sitting between them. The CDR3 here is CATSDQGYEQYF. The CDR3 coding sequence is TGTGCCACCAGTGATCAGGGCTACGAGCAGTACTTC.

The chain combines TRBV19 with TRBJ1-5; TRBD1 agrees at 7 bases. The CDR3 spans 14 residues. Trimming took 6 bases from V and 6 from J; bases not matched to a gene: 8. The germline V gene has CDR1 LNHDA and CDR2 SQIVND (reference sequence). The CDR3 DNA is TGTGCCAGTAGGCCAACAGGGGAACTTCAGCCCCAGCATTTT. Its protein product is CASRPTGELQPQHF.

The chain couples TRBV7-2 to TRBJ1-2; D is ambiguous. V was clipped by 5 bases and J by 4 bases, with 11 bases between them. The CDR3 consists of 13 residues. Germline V gene lookup returns CDR1 SGHTA and CDR2 FQGNSA. The DNA of the CDR3 is TGTGCCAGCAGCGTTACAACCGCCTATGGCTACACCTTC. As protein: CASSVTTAYGYTF.

This CDR3 reads CASSLDTTDTQYF. For the CDR3, the DNA is TGCGCCAGCAGCCTCGACACTACAGATACGCAGTATTTT. This chain uses TRBV5-1 with TRBJ2-3, with D unresolved. Germline CDR1 is SGHRS and CDR2 is YFSETQ. The CDR3 is made up of 13 amino acids. V was shortened by 4 bases and J by 3 bases, with 9 bases between the two germline ends.